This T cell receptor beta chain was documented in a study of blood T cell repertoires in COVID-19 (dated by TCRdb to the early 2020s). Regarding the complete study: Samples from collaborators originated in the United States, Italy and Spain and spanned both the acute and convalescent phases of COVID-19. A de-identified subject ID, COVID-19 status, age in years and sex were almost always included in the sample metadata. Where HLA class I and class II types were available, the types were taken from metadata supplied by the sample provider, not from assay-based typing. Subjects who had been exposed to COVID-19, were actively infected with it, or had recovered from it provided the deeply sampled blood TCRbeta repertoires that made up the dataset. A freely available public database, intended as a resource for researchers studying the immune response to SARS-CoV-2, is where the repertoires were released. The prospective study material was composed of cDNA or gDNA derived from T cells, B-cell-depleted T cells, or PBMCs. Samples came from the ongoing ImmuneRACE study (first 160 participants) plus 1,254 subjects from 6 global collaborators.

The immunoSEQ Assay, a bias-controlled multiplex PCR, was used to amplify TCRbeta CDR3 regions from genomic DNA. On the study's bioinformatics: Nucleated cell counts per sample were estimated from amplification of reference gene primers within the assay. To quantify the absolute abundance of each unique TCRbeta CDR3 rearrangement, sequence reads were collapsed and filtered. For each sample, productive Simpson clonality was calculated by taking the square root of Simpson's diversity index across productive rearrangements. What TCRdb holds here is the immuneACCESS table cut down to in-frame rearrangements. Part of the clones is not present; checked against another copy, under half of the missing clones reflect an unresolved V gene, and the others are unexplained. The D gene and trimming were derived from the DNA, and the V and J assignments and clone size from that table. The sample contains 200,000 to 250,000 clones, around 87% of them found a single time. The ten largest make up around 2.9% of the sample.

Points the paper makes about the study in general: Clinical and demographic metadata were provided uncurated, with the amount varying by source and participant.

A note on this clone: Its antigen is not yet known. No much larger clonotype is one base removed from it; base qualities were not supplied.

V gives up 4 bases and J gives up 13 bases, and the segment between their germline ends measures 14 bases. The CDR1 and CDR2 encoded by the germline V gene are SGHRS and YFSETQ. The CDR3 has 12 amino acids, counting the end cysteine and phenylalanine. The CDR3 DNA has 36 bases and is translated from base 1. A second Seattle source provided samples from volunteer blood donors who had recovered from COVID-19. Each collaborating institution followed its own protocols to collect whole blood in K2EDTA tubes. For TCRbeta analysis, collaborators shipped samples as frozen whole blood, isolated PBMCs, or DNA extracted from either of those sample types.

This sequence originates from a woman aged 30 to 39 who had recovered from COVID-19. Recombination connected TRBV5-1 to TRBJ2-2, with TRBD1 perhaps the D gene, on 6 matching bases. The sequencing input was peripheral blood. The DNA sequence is TGCGCCAGCAGCGAAGGGGGATCTGGGCTGTTTTTT. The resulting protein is CASSEGGSGLFF.